These T cell receptor beta chains were read from a single sample in a study of shared clonotypes between healthy human individuals. Sequenced by immunoSEQ multiplex PCR; TCRdb stores in-frame clones only, minus some. The sample yields 550,000 to 850,000 clones, 72% seen once. The material sequenced was memory CD4+ T cells sorted from blood. These receptors were collected from a woman in her 30s in good health. Both conserved end residues are part of each CDR3. Fields, in order: V gene, J gene, D gene, clone size, CDR3 protein, CDR3 DNA. D genes are given only for firm matches. Size values are once, few and many counts, or a class for expanded clones, and some rows have none.

V gene: TRBV30; J gene: TRBJ2-5; D gene: TRBD1; clone size: .; CDR3 protein: CAWSSGGPETQYF; CDR3 DNA: TGTGCCTGGAGTTCAGGGGGCCCAGAGACCCAGTACTTC
V gene: TRBV7-9; J gene: TRBJ2-5; D gene: .; clone size: few; CDR3 protein: CASSFRQETQYF; CDR3 DNA: TGTGCCAGCAGCTTTCGCCAAGAGACCCAGTACTTC
V gene: TRBV28; J gene: TRBJ2-4; D gene: .; clone size: .; CDR3 protein: CASSPPRGAAKNIQYF; CDR3 DNA: TGTGCCAGCAGTCCGCCCCGGGGGGCGGCCAAAAACATTCAGTACTTC
V gene: TRBV28; J gene: TRBJ2-5; D gene: TRBD1; clone size: .; CDR3 protein: CASSLRGQGPHQETQYF; CDR3 DNA: TGTGCCAGCAGTTTACGCGGACAGGGACCCCACCAAGAGACCCAGTACTTC
V gene: TRBV4-1; J gene: TRBJ2-5; D gene: TRBD2; clone size: .; CDR3 protein: CASSQLGLAGGETQYF; CDR3 DNA: TGCGCCAGCAGCCAACTGGGACTAGCGGGAGGTGAGACCCAGTACTTC
V gene: TRBV6-4; J gene: TRBJ2-1; D gene: TRBD2; clone size: .; CDR3 protein: CASSPGSGNYNEQFF; CDR3 DNA: TGTGCCAGCAGTCCCGGGAGCGGGAATTACAATGAGCAGTTCTTC
V gene: TRBV6-5; J gene: TRBJ2-5; D gene: TRBD1; clone size: .; CDR3 protein: CASSLQGRETQYF; CDR3 DNA: TGTGCCAGCAGTTTACAGGGGCGAGAGACCCAGTACTTC
V gene: TRBV7-9; J gene: TRBJ2-1; D gene: .; clone size: .; CDR3 protein: CASSPGAANNEQFF; CDR3 DNA: TGTGCCAGCAGCCCTGGGGCGGCGAACAATGAGCAGTTCTTC
V gene: TRBV6-6; J gene: TRBJ2-5; D gene: TRBD2; clone size: .; CDR3 protein: CASSRAAGQETQYF; CDR3 DNA: TGTGCCAGCAGTCGTGCAGCGGGGCAAGAGACCCAGTACTTC
V gene: TRBV5-6; J gene: TRBJ2-7; D gene: .; clone size: .; CDR3 protein: CASSLAKERVIYEQYF; CDR3 DNA: TGTGCCAGCAGCTTGGCCAAGGAGCGGGTAATCTACGAGCAGTACTTC
V gene: TRBV18; J gene: TRBJ1-1; D gene: .; clone size: .; CDR3 protein: CASSPPRGAPPPKPRLNTEAFF; CDR3 DNA: TGTGCCAGCTCACCCCCGAGGGGGGCTCCCCCTCCGAAACCCCGCCTGAACACTGAAGCTTTCTTT
V gene: TRBV7-2; J gene: TRBJ2-2; D gene: TRBD2; clone size: .; CDR3 protein: CASSRLVAGGTGELFF; CDR3 DNA: TGTGCCAGCAGCCGTCTGGTAGCGGGAGGCACCGGGGAGCTGTTTTTT
V gene: TRBV5-6; J gene: TRBJ2-7; D gene: .; clone size: .; CDR3 protein: CASSLVEASSEQYF; CDR3 DNA: TGTGCCAGCAGCTTGGTGGAGGCTAGCAGCGAGCAGTACTTC
V gene: TRBV28; J gene: TRBJ1-1; D gene: .; clone size: .; CDR3 protein: CASSQAPTEAFF; CDR3 DNA: TGTGCCAGCAGCCAGGCCCCCACTGAAGCTTTCTTT
V gene: TRBV2; J gene: TRBJ2-3; D gene: TRBD2; clone size: few; CDR3 protein: CASSDSSGRDTQYF; CDR3 DNA: TGTGCCAGCAGTGATTCTAGCGGGAGGGATACGCAGTATTTT
V gene: TRBV6-6; J gene: TRBJ1-1; D gene: .; clone size: .; CDR3 protein: CASSPTGWNSEAFF; CDR3 DNA: TGTGCCAGCAGCCCAACAGGGTGGAACAGTGAAGCTTTCTTT
V gene: TRBV28; J gene: TRBJ1-1; D gene: .; clone size: .; CDR3 protein: CASSLRGRDEAFF; CDR3 DNA: TGTGCCAGCAGTTTGCGGGGGCGTGACGAAGCTTTCTTT
V gene: TRBV5-8; J gene: TRBJ1-2; D gene: .; clone size: .; CDR3 protein: CASSLVHRNYGYTF; CDR3 DNA: TGTGCCAGCAGCTTGGTTCACAGAAACTATGGCTACACCTTC
V gene: TRBV7-2; J gene: TRBJ1-2; D gene: .; clone size: few; CDR3 protein: CASSQPTGYGYTF; CDR3 DNA: TGTGCCAGCAGCCAACCGACAGGCTATGGCTACACCTTC
V gene: TRBV9; J gene: TRBJ2-2; D gene: TRBD1; clone size: .; CDR3 protein: CASSKSGQGAGELFF; CDR3 DNA: TGTGCCAGCAGCAAATCGGGACAGGGGGCCGGGGAGCTGTTTTTT
V gene: TRBV7-9; J gene: TRBJ1-4; D gene: TRBD1; clone size: .; CDR3 protein: CASSPVPGQGTTNEKLFF; CDR3 DNA: TGTGCCAGCAGCCCCGTCCCGGGACAGGGGACAACTAATGAAAAACTGTTTTTT
V gene: TRBV6-5; J gene: TRBJ1-2; D gene: .; clone size: .; CDR3 protein: CASSYARQAGYGYTF; CDR3 DNA: TGTGCCAGCAGTTACGCCCGACAGGCAGGCTATGGCTACACCTTC